Presented here are 14 T cell receptor beta chains from one specimen sequenced in a study of Graves' ophthalmopathy and Graves' hyperthyroidism (dated by TCRdb to the late 2010s). The instrument given in TCRdb is Illumina HiSeq 2000. For repertoire sequencing, the TCR beta CDR3 regions were amplified from RNA transcripts. HTBI primers and the Qiagen OneStep RT-PCR kit were used in a first-round RT-PCR, which was followed by a second-round multiplex PCR, size selection and purification. TCRdb reprocessing: public reads trimmed at Q25 with fastp, clones called with MiXCR, in-frame beta chains kept. Here each entry gathers all rows of one CDR3 protein and keeps the most common genes and DNA. This sample is represented by about 740,000 distinct CDR3 sequences; approximately 40% of them were singletons. 44% of the sample is in the top ten clones. Specimen: peripheral blood. The receptors come from an adult man with Graves' ophthalmopathy.

The genes are TRBV12-3 or TRBV12-4 and TRBJ2-5; a possible D gene is TRBD1 (5 bases). V shed 6 bases and J shed 4 bases, with 15 bases lying between them. This CDR3 has 14 amino acids. CDR3 sequence reads: CASSSGARLETQYF. Written as DNA, the CDR3 is TGTGCCAGCAGCTCTGGGGCGAGGCTAGAGACCCAGTACTTC.

The V call is TRBV5-1, the J call TRBJ1-1; D remains unclear. V was shortened by 6 bases and J by 1 base, with 13 bases between the two germline ends. Germline loops: CDR1 SGHRS, CDR2 YFSETQ. This CDR3 is 14 amino acids long. DNA for the CDR3: TGCGCCAGCACCCTAGGACCGAAGAACACTGAAGCTTTCTTT. Translating it yields CASTLGPKNTEAFF.

The rearrangement uses TRBV6-1 and TRBJ1-6, with D possibly TRBD1 on 5 matching bases. The germline CDR1 and CDR2 sequences are MNHNS and SASEGT. This CDR3 comprises 15 residues. V lost 4 bases and J lost 1, with 8 bases in between. The CDR3 coding sequence is TGTGCCAGCAGTGCGGCAGGGTCCTATAATTCACCCCTCCACTTT. It is translated as CASSAAGSYNSPLHF.

The gene calls are TRBV14 and TRBJ1-1; D not resolved. Trimming pared 0 bases from V and 4 bases from J, leaving 12 bases between. The length of the CDR3 is 15 residues. The germline CDR1 and CDR2 sequences are SGHDN and FVKESK. The CDR3 sequence: CASSQDYGRFTEAFF. The CDR3 bases are TGTGCCAGCAGCCAAGATTATGGCAGGTTCACTGAAGCTTTCTTT.

The chain combines TRBV4-3 with TRBJ2-5; 7 nucleotides line up with TRBD1. Losses at the gene ends were 0 bases for V and 5 bases for J; bases not matched to a gene: 6. CDR1 is LGHNA, CDR2 YSLEER, per germline. The CDR3 consists of 15 residues. CDR3 region: CASSQDTGAIETQYF. CDR3 nucleotide sequence: TGCGCCAGCAGCCAAGATACAGGGGCGATCGAGACCCAGTACTTC.

The J gene is TRBJ1-5, the V gene TRBV19, with 8 bases fitting TRBD1. V gave up 2 bases and J gave up 4 bases; unmatched junction bases: 16. The germline CDR1 and CDR2 sequences are LNHDA and SQIVND (reference sequence). This CDR3 is built from 19 residues. CDR3 region: CASSIYATRTGRRNQPQHF. In DNA form, the CDR3 reads TGTGCCAGTAGTATATACGCCACCCGGACAGGGAGGAGGAATCAGCCCCAGCATTTT.

This clonotype was recorded a few times. One end of the junction is discordant with germline, which a read error may explain. The chain carries TRBV5-1 and TRBJ2-5, with D hard to call. This CDR3 is 11 amino acids long. Germline loops: CDR1 SGHRS, CDR2 YFSETQ. CDR3 sequence (DNA): TGCGCCAGCAGCTTGCAAGGGACCCAGTACTTC. It yields the protein CASSLQGTQYF. The full variable domain, completed using reference TRBV5-1 and TRBJ2-5, is KAGVTQTPRYLIKTRGQQVTLSCSPISGHRSVSWYQQTPGQGLQFLFEYFSETQRNKGNFPGRFSGRQFSNSRSEMNVSTLELGDSALYLCASSLQGTQYFGPGTRLLVL.

The rearrangement joins TRBV6-6 to TRBJ2-5; no firm D call. The V end was cut by 2 bases, the J end by 5 bases, with 9 bases between. Germline V lookup: CDR1 MNHNY, CDR2 SVGAGI (reference sequence). The CDR3 length is 13 residues. Written as DNA, the CDR3 is TGTGCCAGCAGTTACCTCAGCTCGGAGACCCAGTACTTC. Its translation: CASSYLSSETQYF.

This clonotype has just one count. The gene calls are TRBV20-1 and TRBJ2-5; TRBD1 agrees at 9 bases. The CDR3 is made up of 17 amino acids. Trimming removed 3 bases from V and 0 bases from J; junction bases left unmatched: 11. Germline-derived CDR1 and CDR2 are DFQATT and SNEGSKA (reference sequence). CDR3 residues: CSASNFWGQGDQETQYF. CDR3 nucleotides: TGCAGTGCTAGTAATTTCTGGGGACAGGGCGACCAAGAGACCCAGTACTTC.

This chain connects TRBV25-1 to TRBJ2-3, with 7 nucleotides matching TRBD1. The CDR3 length is 16 residues. The trim removed 7 bases at V and 2 bases at J, leaving 12 bases unmatched. Germline V lookup: CDR1 MGHDK, CDR2 SYGVNS. CDR3: CASNPRGQENTDTQYF. CDR3 coding DNA: TGTGCCAGCAACCCAAGAGGACAGGAAAACACAGATACGCAGTATTTT.

This clonotype showed up just a few times. One end of the junction does not line up with germline, which may come from a read error. V gene TRBV14 combines with J gene TRBJ2-7, with unresolved D. This CDR3 region has 12 residues. The germline CDR1 and CDR2 sequences are SGHDN and FVKESK. The CDR3 bases are TGTGCCAGCAGCAAAGACCGCTACGAGCAGTACTTC. Its translation is CASSKDRYEQYF.

This chain uses TRBV29-1 with TRBJ2-7, with TRBD2 as a possible D gene (7 bases). The V and J ends lost 4 bases and 3 bases respectively, with 10 bases between them. In germline, CDR1 is SQVTM, CDR2 ANQGSEA. This CDR3 has 12 residues. The CDR3 DNA follows: TGCAGCGTTGCCGGGGGGCGCTACGAGCAGTACTTC. This codes for CSVAGGRYEQYF.

The rearrangement links TRBV6-6 to TRBJ2-7, with 7 bases identical to TRBD1. V trimming: 4 bases; J trimming: 3 bases; junction bases outside the gene matches: 9. Germline V gene data show CDR1 as MNHNY and CDR2 as SVGAGI (reference sequence). The CDR3 has 15 amino acids. The CDR3 DNA follows: TGTGCCAGCAGTTTTGTGGGGACAGAGGGCTACGAGCAGTACTTC. Translating gives CASSFVGTEGYEQYF.

This clonotype was seen at least ten times. J is TRBJ1-2 and V is TRBV7-6; D perhaps matches TRBD1 (5 bases). Germline CDR1 reads SGHVS; CDR2 reads FNYEAQ. The CDR3 runs to 16 residues. Trimming took off 5 bases at V and 7 bases at J, with 23 bases between the two ends. CDR3 loop: CASSPDTGIGSSGYTF. CDR3 nucleotide sequence: TGTGCCAGCAGCCCGGACACGGGAATCGGAAGTAGTGGCTACACCTTC. Drawing the rest from reference TRBV7-6 and TRBJ1-2, the complete variable domain is GAGVSQSPRYKVTKRGQDVALRCDPISGHVSLYWYRQALGQGPEFLTYFNYEAQQDKSGLPNDRFSAERPEGSISTLTIQRTEQRDSAMYRCASSPDTGIGSSGYTFGSGTRLTVV.